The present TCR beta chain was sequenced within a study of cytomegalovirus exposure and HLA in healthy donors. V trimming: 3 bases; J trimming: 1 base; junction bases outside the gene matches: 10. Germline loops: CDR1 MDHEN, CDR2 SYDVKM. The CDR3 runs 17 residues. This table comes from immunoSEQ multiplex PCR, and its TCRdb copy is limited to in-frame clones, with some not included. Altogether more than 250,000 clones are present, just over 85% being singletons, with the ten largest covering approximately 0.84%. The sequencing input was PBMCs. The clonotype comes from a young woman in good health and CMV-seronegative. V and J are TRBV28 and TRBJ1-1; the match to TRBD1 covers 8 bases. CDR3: CASSLESRTGRNTEAFF. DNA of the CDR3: TGTGCCAGCAGTTTGGAATCCCGGACAGGGCGGAACACTGAAGCTTTCTTT.